Shown below are 26 T cell receptor beta chains from a single sample sequenced in a study of blood T cell repertoires in COVID-19. Here immunoSEQ multiplex PCR was the method, and the copy in TCRdb shows in-frame clones only, minus some. This table has tens of thousands of clones, roughly 84% appearing once. Sequenced input: peripheral blood. These receptor sequences come from a woman aged 80 or over in a cohort sampled during active or convalescent COVID-19.

The chain recombines TRBV13 with TRBJ1-6, with D perhaps TRBD1 (5 bases). CDR1 is PRHDT and CDR2 is FYEKMQ in the germline V gene (reference sequence). The ends were cut back, 5 bases at V and 6 bases at J, with 14 bases in the middle. The CDR3 length is 15 residues. The CDR3 is CASSTRTSPNSPLHF. The CDR3 DNA is TGTGCCAGCAGCACGAGGACAAGCCCTAATTCACCCCTCCACTTT. The full variable domain, in which reference TRBV13 and TRBJ1-6 provide the parts outside the CDR3, is AAGVIQSPRHLIKEKRETATLKCYPIPRHDTVYWYQQGPGQDPQFLISFYEKMQSDKGSIPDRFSAQQFSDYHSELNMSSLELGDSALYFCASSTRTSPNSPLHFGNGTRLTVT.

V usage is TRBV11-3 and J usage is TRBJ2-7; the D is unclear. V dropped 3 bases and J dropped 3 bases, with 12 bases sitting between them. This CDR3 is 14 amino acids long. Germline CDR1 SGHNT, CDR2 YENEEA. CDR3 region: CASSLTGSFYEQYV. In DNA, the CDR3 is TGTGCCAGCAGCTTGACTGGGTCTTTCTACGAGCAGTACGTC.

This sequence joins TRBV5-8 and TRBJ2-5, with D tentatively TRBD2 (6 bases). The germline V and J ends were trimmed by 3 bases and 5 bases, with 17 bases remaining between them. Germline CDR1 is SGHTS and CDR2 is YDEGEE. There are 15 residues in the CDR3. The CDR3 spells CASSYGGRGFETQYF. CDR3 DNA: TGTGCCAGCAGCTACGGGGGAAGGGGATTCGAGACCCAGTACTTC.

The V gene is TRBV6-5, the J gene TRBJ1-1; D gene ambiguous. The CDR3 consists of 12 residues. V lost 2 bases to trimming and J lost 7 bases, with 8 bases between them. Per germline, CDR1 MNHEY and CDR2 SVGAGI. The CDR3 reads CASSYLDGEAFF. CDR3 nucleotide sequence: TGTGCCAGCAGTTACCTAGATGGTGAAGCTTTCTTT.

The chain joins TRBV5-4 to TRBJ2-7, with 10 bases that match TRBD2. The CDR3 is made up of 15 amino acids. Germline trimming cut 3 bases from V and 1 base from J; bases unmatched to any gene: 4. Germline V lookup: CDR1 SGHNT, CDR2 YYREEE (reference sequence). CDR3 region: CASSSAGGRSYEQYV. The DNA for the CDR3 is TGTGCCAGCAGCTCAGCGGGAGGGAGGTCCTACGAGCAGTACGTC.

The rearrangement links TRBV13 to TRBJ2-7, with a possible D match to TRBD1 (5 bases). The V end lost 4 bases, the J end lost 0 bases, and 13 bases lay between the germline ends. The CDR3 consists of 15 residues. Germline lookup yields CDR1 PRHDT and CDR2 FYEKMQ (reference sequence). The chain's CDR3 is CASSSRQLLSYEQYF. The CDR3 nucleotides read TGTGCCAGCAGCTCCAGACAGCTACTCTCCTACGAGCAGTACTTC. The full variable domain, its missing parts supplied by reference TRBV13 and TRBJ2-7, is AAGVIQSPRHLIKEKRETATLKCYPIPRHDTVYWYQQGPGQDPQFLISFYEKMQSDKGSIPDRFSAQQFSDYHSELNMSSLELGDSALYFCASSSRQLLSYEQYFGPGTRLTVT.

This clone was recorded once. The chain couples TRBV6-5 to TRBJ1-1, with TRBD1 identical over 7 bases. CDR3 length equals 16 residues. After removal of 2 bases from V and 6 bases from J, the junction contained 12 bases not matched to a gene. Germline V lookup: CDR1 MNHEY, CDR2 SVGAGI. CDR3 sequence reads: CASSYPTRQGIPEAFF. As DNA, the CDR3 is TGTGCCAGCAGTTACCCCACCAGACAGGGAATCCCTGAAGCTTTCTTT.

J is TRBJ2-3 and V is TRBV2, with 7 bases matching TRBD2. Germline loops: CDR1 SNHLY, CDR2 FYNNEI. The CDR3 covers 15 residues. V was pared by 1 base and J by 4 bases, with 5 bases of the junction left unmatched. CDR3 residues: CASSEVGGRADTQYF. The CDR3, as DNA: TGTGCCAGCAGTGAAGTGGGAGGGAGGGCAGATACGCAGTATTTT.

The rearrangement uses TRBV7-3 and TRBJ2-7; the match to TRBD2 covers 7 bases. The length of the CDR3 is 13 residues. Per the germline V gene, CDR1 is SGHTA and CDR2 is FQGTGA. V was clipped by 3 bases and J by 3 bases; unmatched bases: 2. CDR3 sequence reads: CASSLGEGYEQYF. The CDR3 nucleotides read TGTGCCAGCAGCTTGGGGGAGGGCTACGAGCAGTACTTC.

The rearrangement uses TRBV28 and TRBJ2-5; 8 positions agree with TRBD2. Germline V gene lookup returns CDR1 MDHEN and CDR2 SYDVKM. The CDR3 spans 13 residues. The V segment lost 5 bases and the J segment 4 bases; nucleotides outside the gene matches: 3. The CDR3 nucleotides are TGTGCCAGCAGTCAGGGGACTAGAGAGACCCAGTACTTC. Translation gives CASSQGTRETQYF.

The rearrangement joins TRBV18 to TRBJ1-2; 7 bases match TRBD1. Per germline, CDR1 KGHSH and CDR2 LQKENI. This CDR3 contains 14 residues. The V gene end was trimmed by 3 bases and the J gene end by 6 bases; junction bases not matched to a gene: 7. This chain's CDR3 is CASSPEGAENGYTF. As DNA, the CDR3 is TGTGCCAGCTCACCTGAGGGGGCCGAAAATGGCTACACCTTC. Filled out from reference TRBV18 and TRBJ1-2, the complete variable domain reads NAGVMQNPRHLVRRRGQEARLRCSPMKGHSHVYWYRQLPEEGLKFMVYLQKENIIDESGMPKERFSAEFPKEGPSILRIQQVVRGDSAAYFCASSPEGAENGYTFGSGTRLTVV.

Only one count was recorded for this clone. The CDR3: CASSLGGTSAFYEQYF. DNA for the CDR3: TGCGCCAGCAGCTTGGGAGGGACTAGCGCCTTCTACGAGCAGTACTTC. The chain has TRBV5-1 and TRBJ2-7; 10 bases line up with TRBD2. Germline lookup yields CDR1 SGHRS and CDR2 YFSETQ. The CDR3 runs 16 residues. V dropped 0 bases and J dropped 3; count of bases not matched to a gene: 6. Drawing the rest from reference TRBV5-1 and TRBJ2-7, the complete variable domain is KAGVTQTPRYLIKTRGQQVTLSCSPISGHRSVSWYQQTPGQGLQFLFEYFSETQRNKGNFPGRFSGRQFSNSRSEMNVSTLELGDSALYLCASSLGGTSAFYEQYFGPGTRLTVT.

The gene calls are TRBV19 and TRBJ2-1; 12 bases agree with TRBD2. Germline V gene data show CDR1 as LNHDA and CDR2 as SQIVND (reference sequence). The V and J ends lost 7 bases and 8 bases, in that order; junction bases with no gene match: 6. This CDR3 has 14 residues. CDR3 in amino acids: CASTRLAGAHEQFF. The DNA for the CDR3 is TGTGCCAGTACTAGACTAGCGGGAGCCCATGAGCAGTTCTTC.

The J gene is TRBJ2-1, the V gene TRBV10-1; 9 bases agree with TRBD2. The V segment lost 7 bases and the J segment 3 bases; nucleotides outside the gene matches: 7. There are 15 residues in the CDR3. Germline lookup yields CDR1 WNHNN and CDR2 SYGVQD (reference sequence). For the CDR3, the DNA is TGCGCCAGCAATCAATTAGCGGGGGTCTACAATGAGCAGTTCTTC. This translates into CASNQLAGVYNEQFF.

J is TRBJ1-2 and V is TRBV21-1. TRBV21-1 is given as a pseudogene. CDR3 length equals 13 residues. The CDR3 region is CASSKFLNCGYTF. Written as DNA, the CDR3 is TGTGCCAGCAGCAAGTTCTTAAACTGCGGCTACACCTTC.

This clone has just one count. This chain connects TRBV12-3 or TRBV12-4 to TRBJ2-2; D unresolved. The germline V and J ends were trimmed by 3 bases and 4 bases, with 6 bases remaining between them. CDR3 length equals 13 residues. The CDR3 DNA sequence: TGTGCCAGCAGTTTGTTCGGCACCGGGGAGCTGTTTTTT. Protein: CASSLFGTGELFF.

The V call is TRBV6-1, the J call TRBJ2-7, with 7 bases lining up with TRBD1. The germline gives CDR1 MNHNS, CDR2 SASEGT. With V trimmed by 2 bases and J by 4 bases, 5 bases remained unmatched. The CDR3 length is 14 residues. CDR3 sequence reads: CASSEIQGEYEQYF. The CDR3 DNA sequence: TGTGCCAGCAGTGAAATTCAGGGGGAATACGAGCAGTACTTC.

The V call is TRBV5-4, the J call TRBJ1-2, with TRBD1 identical over 8 bases. Germline V gene sequence: CDR1 SGHNT, CDR2 YYREEE (reference sequence). The CDR3 has 17 residues. After removal of 0 bases from V and 8 bases from J, the junction contained 15 bases not matched to a gene. CDR3 residues: CASSLEGQGTSLGGYTF. The CDR3 DNA sequence: TGTGCCAGCAGCTTGGAAGGACAGGGAACATCCTTGGGAGGCTACACCTTC.

The chain joins TRBV3-1 (or the pseudogene TRBV3-2) to TRBJ1-2; 7 bases are shared with TRBD1. The junction had 2 bases not matched to a gene; V was cut back by 3 bases and J by 4 bases. In germline, CDR1 is LGHDT, CDR2 YNNKEL (reference sequence). The CDR3 totals 13 residues. Here the CDR3 reads CASSQGQLYGYTF. The CDR3 DNA reads TGTGCCAGCAGCCAGGGACAGCTCTATGGCTACACCTTC.

The chain couples TRBV28 to TRBJ1-3, with 7 bases that match TRBD1. CDR3 size: 18 residues. The junction had 15 bases not matched to a gene; V was cut back by 7 bases and J by 0 bases. Germline V lookup: CDR1 MDHEN, CDR2 SYDVKM. The CDR3 region is CASTDLGGQGSSGNTIYF. As DNA, the CDR3 is TGTGCCAGCACCGACCTAGGGGGCCAGGGGAGCTCTGGAAACACCATATATTTT.

V is TRBV5-1 and J is TRBJ2-5; possible D gene TRBD1, 6 bases. The germline V and J ends were trimmed by 0 bases and 5 bases, with 14 bases remaining between them. Germline CDR1 SGHRS, CDR2 YFSETQ. This CDR3 has 15 amino acids. CDR3 coding DNA: TGCGCCAGCAGCTTGGATGGACAGTACGGGGAGACCCAGTACTTC. Translated: CASSLDGQYGETQYF. The full variable domain, completed using reference TRBV5-1 and TRBJ2-5, is KAGVTQTPRYLIKTRGQQVTLSCSPISGHRSVSWYQQTPGQGLQFLFEYFSETQRNKGNFPGRFSGRQFSNSRSEMNVSTLELGDSALYLCASSLDGQYGETQYFGPGTRLLVL.

V usage is TRBV5-1 and J usage is TRBJ2-3; a possible D gene is TRBD1 (6 bases). Per germline, CDR1 SGHRS and CDR2 YFSETQ. CDR3 length: 13 residues. V was shortened by 4 bases and J by 6 bases, with 12 bases between the two germline ends. The CDR3 bases are TGCGCCAGCAGCGACAGGAAAGGGGATACGCAGTATTTT. As protein: CASSDRKGDTQYF.

The rearrangement uses TRBV9 and TRBJ2-1, with 10 bases matching TRBD1. CDR3 length equals 15 residues. V shed 4 bases, J shed 1 base, and the junction held 2 bases outside the gene matches. Germline CDR1 reads SGDLS; CDR2 reads YYNGEE. The CDR3 DNA reads as TGTGCCAGCAGCACGGGACAGGGGTCCTACAATGAGCAGTTCTTC. Protein product: CASSTGQGSYNEQFF.

V and J are TRBV5-1 and TRBJ1-4; 12 positions match TRBD1. The CDR3 is made up of 15 amino acids. Germline V gene data show CDR1 as SGHRS and CDR2 as YFSETQ. The junction had 6 bases not matched to a gene; V was cut back by 4 bases and J by 8 bases. CDR3 amino acids: CASSLGQGAREKLFF. The CDR3 nucleotides read TGCGCCAGCAGCCTGGGACAGGGGGCACGGGAAAAACTGTTTTTT.

V gene TRBV3-1 (or the pseudogene TRBV3-2) combines with J gene TRBJ2-3, with TRBD2 identical over 7 bases. Trimming cost V 1 base and J 4 bases; bases outside gene matches: 5. Germline V CDR1 and CDR2: LGHDT, YNNKEL (reference sequence). The CDR3 covers 15 residues. CDR3 sequence reads: CASSQGPTSADTQYF. The CDR3, as DNA: TGTGCCAGCAGCCAAGGCCCCACTAGCGCAGATACGCAGTATTTT.

The chain carries TRBV6-7 and TRBJ2-2; 8 bases are shared with TRBD2. TRBV6-7 is an ORF; its function is uncertain. Losses at the gene ends were 6 bases for V and 2 bases for J; bases not matched to a gene: 20. CDR3 size: 20 residues. The CDR3 protein is CASRSKLWVSGTSNTGELFF. In DNA form, the CDR3 reads TGTGCCAGCAGATCAAAGTTATGGGTTAGCGGGACTTCTAACACCGGGGAGCTGTTTTTT.